This section outlines one T cell receptor beta chain sequence together with its context. TCRdb's table, derived via immunoSEQ multiplex PCR, lists solely in-frame clones and lacks some. This sample has around 70,000 clones, with about nine tenths found just once. The sample is drawn from a study of T cells after somatic rescue of genetic block. V dropped 0 bases and J dropped 9 bases, with 21 bases sitting between them. Germline V gene data show CDR1 as GTSNPN and CDR2 as SVGIG (reference sequence). The CDR3 contains 15 residues. The sequence came from a man between 35 and 55 years old. V is TRBV30 and J is TRBJ2-7, with no clear D. The source material was peripheral blood mononuclear cells (PBMCs). CDR3 protein: CAWSVVGSSNKGQYF. CDR3 in DNA: TGTGCCTGGAGTGTAGTTGGCAGCTCCAATAAGGGGCAGTACTTC.